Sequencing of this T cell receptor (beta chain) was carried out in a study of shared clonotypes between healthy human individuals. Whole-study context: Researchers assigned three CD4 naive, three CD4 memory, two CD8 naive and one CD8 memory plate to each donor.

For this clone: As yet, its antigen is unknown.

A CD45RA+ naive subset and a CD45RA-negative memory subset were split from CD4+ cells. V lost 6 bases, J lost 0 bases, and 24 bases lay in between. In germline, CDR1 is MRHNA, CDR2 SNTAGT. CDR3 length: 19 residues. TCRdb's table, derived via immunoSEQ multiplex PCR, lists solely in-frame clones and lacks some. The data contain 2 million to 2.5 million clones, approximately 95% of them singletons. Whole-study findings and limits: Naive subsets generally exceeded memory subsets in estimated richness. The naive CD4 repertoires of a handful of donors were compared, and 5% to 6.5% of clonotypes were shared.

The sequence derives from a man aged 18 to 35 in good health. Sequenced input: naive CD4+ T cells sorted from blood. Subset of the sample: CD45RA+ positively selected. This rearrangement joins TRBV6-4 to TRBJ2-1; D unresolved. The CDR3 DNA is TGTGCCAGCAGACCTACCGTCATAGAGGTCAAAAGCTCCTACAATGAGCAGTTCTTC. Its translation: CASRPTVIEVKSSYNEQFF.